The clone carrying this T cell receptor beta chain was seen only a few times. Its antigen is undetermined. The sample belongs to a study of vaccination and CD4 T cells after COVID-19. Overall study context: The authors exposed cells to overlapping spike peptides derived from SARS-CoV-2, HCoV-NL63, HCoV-OC43 and HCoV-229E.

Germline lookup yields CDR1 SNHLY and CDR2 FYNNEI. The CDR3 sequence is 13 residues long. Between the trimmed V and J ends, which lost 8 bases and 7 bases, there was a span of 12 bases. Indicated treatment: roughly 10-day PBMC culture with coronavirus spike peptide pools or control peptides (ViraFEST assay). Cultured CD4+ T-cell DNA underwent Oncomine TCR Beta short-read sequencing. Genomic DNA extraction was carried out from cultured CD4+ T cells. One entry per CDR3 protein results from TCRdb running MiXCR on the PCR reads. The sample carries 11,000 or so distinct CDR3 sequences, 40% to 45% recorded once.

Material: CD4+ T cells from blood, cultured in vitro. The chain is built from TRBV2 and TRBJ1-6, with unresolved D. This clonotype originated in a human donor who had recovered from COVID-19. Here the CDR3 DNA reads TGTGCCAGCTCCCGGACGGAGAATTCACCCCTCCACTTT. Translation gives CASSRTENSPLHF. The entire variable domain, with the rest obtained from reference TRBV2 and TRBJ1-6, is as follows: EPEVTQTPSHQVTQMGQEVILRCVPISNHLYFYWYRQILGQKVEFLVSFYNNEISEKSEIFDDQFSVERPDGSNFTLKIRSTKLEDSAMYFCASSRTENSPLHFGNGTRLTVT.